This T cell receptor beta chain was sequenced in a study of cytomegalovirus exposure and HLA in healthy donors. In this sample, this clone turned up a few times. No antigen is known for it. Nominally healthy donors were sampled, though unrecorded immune exposures were likely. The germline CDR1 and CDR2 sequences are MRHNA and SNTAGT. The CDR3 loop spans 15 amino acids. The V and J ends lost 4 bases and 0 bases, in that order; junction bases with no gene match: 3. General study findings and limits: A later analysis by the authors found several of the most significant clusters apparently linked to common viral pathogens. Per a later analysis, 15,000 to 20,000 TCR beta sequences showed association with HLA alleles at 0.05 false discovery rate. According to an earlier analysis, most TCR beta V segments yielded productive rearrangements about 87% or about 30% of the time.

PCR amplification relied on 60 Vbeta primers (plus 13 Jbeta primers). Assay used: immunoSEQ multiplex PCR; TCRdb lists only in-frame clones, some missing. This table has roughly 200,000 clones, about 70% appearing once. The chain uses TRBV6-4 and TRBJ2-3; 8 nucleotides match TRBD2. The TCR comes from a woman aged 25 to 39 in good health and CMV-seronegative. The sequencing input was PBMCs. The CDR3 protein is CASSAVAGSTDTQYF. The CDR3 DNA follows: TGTGCCAGCAGTGCGGTAGCGGGAAGCACAGATACGCAGTATTTT.